There are a few counts of the clone carrying this TCR beta chain. Its cognate antigen is unknown. This entry is derived from a study of human T cells and chemical hapten exposure. Study as a whole: Upper back patch tests used 0.01% DPC, scored after 6 days.

TCRdb re-analysed the RACE reads in MiXCR, keeping a single row per CDR3 protein. The table includes roughly 96,000 distinct CDR3 sequences, approximately 9.3% detected once. Time point indicated: patch test 2, 6 weeks after DPC sensitization. Treatment in this sample: therapeutic diphenylcyclopropenone sensitization with weekly scalp DPC. V was cut by 8 bases and J by 1 base, with 6 bases left in between. The CDR3 consists of 12 residues. The germline CDR1 and CDR2 sequences are ENHRY and SYGVKD. Findings and caveats of the study: TCRs whose frequency exceeded 1 in 1000 remained the same following DPC sensitization.

Material: whole blood, obtained in connection with sensitization to the hapten diphenylcyclopropenone (DPC). The receptor's source is a woman aged 40 to 50 with alopecia areata. Some clones in this sample may be carry-over from other donors' samples. V and J are TRBV10-3 and TRBJ1-5; a possible D gene is TRBD1 (6 bases). The CDR3, as DNA: TGTGCCATCGGACAGAGCAATCAGCCCCAGCATTTT. This encodes CAIGQSNQPQHF.